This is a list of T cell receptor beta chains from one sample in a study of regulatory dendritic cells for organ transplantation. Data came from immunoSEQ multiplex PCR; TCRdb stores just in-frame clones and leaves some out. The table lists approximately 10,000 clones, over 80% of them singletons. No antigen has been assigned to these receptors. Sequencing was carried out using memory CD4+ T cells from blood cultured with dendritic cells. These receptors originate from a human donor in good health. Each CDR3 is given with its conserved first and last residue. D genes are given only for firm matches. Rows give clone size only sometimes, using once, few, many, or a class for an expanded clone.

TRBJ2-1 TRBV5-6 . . CASSLDGRAYNEQFF TGTGCCAGCAGCTTGGATGGGAGAGCCTACAATGAGCAGTTCTTC
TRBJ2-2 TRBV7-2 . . CASSLGIVRNTGELFF TGTGCCAGCAGCTTAGGTATTGTTAGGAACACCGGGGAGCTGTTTTTT
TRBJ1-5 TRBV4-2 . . CASSQAQPGRGDQPQHF TGTGCCAGCAGCCAAGCACAACCGGGGAGGGGGGATCAGCCCCAGCATTTT
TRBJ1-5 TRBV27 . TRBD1 CASSVGQGNQPQHF TGTGCCAGCAGCGTAGGACAGGGCAATCAGCCCCAGCATTTT
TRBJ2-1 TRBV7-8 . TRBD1 CASSLLGRGQNNEQFF TGTGCCAGCAGCTTATTGGGCAGGGGGCAAAACAATGAGCAGTTCTTC
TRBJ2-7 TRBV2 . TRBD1 CASSETGGGYEQYF TGTGCCAGCAGTGAGACAGGGGGCGGATACGAGCAGTACTTC
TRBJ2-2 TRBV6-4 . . CASSVIPGQNTGELFF TGTGCCAGCAGTGTTATCCCGGGACAAAACACCGGGGAGCTGTTTTTT
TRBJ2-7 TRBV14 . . CASSRYRQFYEQYF TGTGCCAGCAGCCGCTACCGGCAGTTCTACGAGCAGTACTTC
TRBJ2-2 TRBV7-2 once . CASSQDHISELFF TGTGCCAGCAGCCAGGACCATATCTCGGAGCTGTTTTTT
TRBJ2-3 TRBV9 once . CASSPRRFDRGDTQYF TGTGCCAGCAGCCCCCGAAGATTCGATCGAGGAGATACGCAGTATTTT
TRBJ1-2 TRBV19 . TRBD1 CASSSGSGTGFRNYGYTF TGTGCCAGTAGTTCAGGGTCCGGGACAGGTTTTCGGAACTATGGCTACACCTTC
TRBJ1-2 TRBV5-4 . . CASSSGQTFYGYTF TGTGCCAGCAGCTCCGGACAGACCTTCTATGGCTACACCTTC
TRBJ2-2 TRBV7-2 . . CASSEYAGELFF TGTGCCAGCAGCGAATACGCCGGGGAGCTGTTTTTT
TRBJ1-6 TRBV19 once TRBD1 CASRTGTVNSPLHF TGTGCCAGTCGGACCGGGACAGTTAATTCACCCCTCCACTTT
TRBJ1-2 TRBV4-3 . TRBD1 CASSQEVWDRGLSGYTF TGCGCCAGCAGCCAAGAAGTTTGGGACAGGGGGCTCAGTGGCTACACCTTC
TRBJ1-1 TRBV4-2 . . CASSQEGTPMNTEAFF TGTGCCAGCAGCCAAGAGGGGACACCTATGAACACTGAAGCTTTCTTT
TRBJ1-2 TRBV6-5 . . CASSYGGNYGYTF TGTGCCAGCAGTTACGGGGGAAACTATGGCTACACCTTC
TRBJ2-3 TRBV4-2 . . CASSQASLAVGGTDTQYF TGTGCCAGCAGCCAAGCCTCACTGGCGGTTGGAGGCACAGATACGCAGTATTTT